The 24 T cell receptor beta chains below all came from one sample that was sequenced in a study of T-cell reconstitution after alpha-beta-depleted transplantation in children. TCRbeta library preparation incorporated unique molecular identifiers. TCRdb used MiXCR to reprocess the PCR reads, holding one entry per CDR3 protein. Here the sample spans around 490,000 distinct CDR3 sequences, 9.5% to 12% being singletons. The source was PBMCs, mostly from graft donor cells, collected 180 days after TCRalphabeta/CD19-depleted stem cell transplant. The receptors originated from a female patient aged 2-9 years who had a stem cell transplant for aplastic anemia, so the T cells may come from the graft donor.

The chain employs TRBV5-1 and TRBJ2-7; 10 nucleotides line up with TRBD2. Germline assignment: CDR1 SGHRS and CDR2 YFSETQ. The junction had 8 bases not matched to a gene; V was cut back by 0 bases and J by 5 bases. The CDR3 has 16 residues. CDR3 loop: CASSLGGGLAEHEQYV. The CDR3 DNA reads TGCGCCAGCAGCTTGGGGGGAGGACTAGCGGAGCACGAGCAGTACGTC.

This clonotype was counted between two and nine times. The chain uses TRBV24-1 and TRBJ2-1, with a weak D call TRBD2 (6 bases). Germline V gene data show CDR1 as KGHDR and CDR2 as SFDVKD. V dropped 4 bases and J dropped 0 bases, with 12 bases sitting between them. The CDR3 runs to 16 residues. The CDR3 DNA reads TGTGCCACCAGTGAGCCGGACGGGGGCTCCTACAATGAGCAGTTCTTC. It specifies CATSEPDGGSYNEQFF.

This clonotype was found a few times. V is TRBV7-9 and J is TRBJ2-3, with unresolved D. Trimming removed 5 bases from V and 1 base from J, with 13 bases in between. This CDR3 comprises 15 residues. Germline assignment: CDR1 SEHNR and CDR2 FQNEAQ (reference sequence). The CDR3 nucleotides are TGTGCCAGCAGCCATTCCCCTTATCGCACAGATACGCAGTATTTT. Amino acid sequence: CASSHSPYRTDTQYF.

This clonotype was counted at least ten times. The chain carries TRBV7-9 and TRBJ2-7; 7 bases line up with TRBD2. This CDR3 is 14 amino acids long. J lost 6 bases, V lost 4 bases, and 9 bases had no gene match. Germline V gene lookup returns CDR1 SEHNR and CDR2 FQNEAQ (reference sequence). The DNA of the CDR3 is TGTGCCAGCAGCTCAAATATTGAGCGGGGCGAGCAGTACGTC. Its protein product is CASSSNIERGEQYV.

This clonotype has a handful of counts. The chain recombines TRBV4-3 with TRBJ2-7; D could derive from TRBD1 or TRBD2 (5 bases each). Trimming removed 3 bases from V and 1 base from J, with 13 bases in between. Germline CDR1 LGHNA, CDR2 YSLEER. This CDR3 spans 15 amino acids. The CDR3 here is CASSHGTGPSYEQYF. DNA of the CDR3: TGCGCCAGCAGCCACGGGACCGGCCCGTCCTACGAGCAGTACTTC.

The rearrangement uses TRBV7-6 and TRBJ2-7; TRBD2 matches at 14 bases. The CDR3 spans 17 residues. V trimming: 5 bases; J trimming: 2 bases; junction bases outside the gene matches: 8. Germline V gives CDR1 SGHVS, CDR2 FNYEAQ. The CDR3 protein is CASSLGTSGRLTYEQYF. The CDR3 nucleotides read TGTGCCAGCAGCCTGGGGACTAGCGGGAGACTCACCTACGAGCAGTACTTC. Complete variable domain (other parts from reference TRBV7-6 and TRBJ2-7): GAGVSQSPRYKVTKRGQDVALRCDPISGHVSLYWYRQALGQGPEFLTYFNYEAQQDKSGLPNDRFSAERPEGSISTLTIQRTEQRDSAMYRCASSLGTSGRLTYEQYFGPGTRLTVT.

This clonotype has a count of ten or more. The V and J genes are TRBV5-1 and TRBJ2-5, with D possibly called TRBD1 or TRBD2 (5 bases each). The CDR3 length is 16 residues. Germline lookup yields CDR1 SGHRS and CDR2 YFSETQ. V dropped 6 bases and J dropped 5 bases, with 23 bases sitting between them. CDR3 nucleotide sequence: TGCGCCAGCAAGCCCACCCTTTTTGGGGGACGGGAGACCCAGTACTTC. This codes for CASKPTLFGGRETQYF.

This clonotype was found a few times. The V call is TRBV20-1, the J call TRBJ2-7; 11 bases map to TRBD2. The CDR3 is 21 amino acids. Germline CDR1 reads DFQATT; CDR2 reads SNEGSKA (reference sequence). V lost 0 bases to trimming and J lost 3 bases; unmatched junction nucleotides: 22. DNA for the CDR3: TGCAGTGCTAGAGACCCTGGCCGGGACAGGGTTAGCGGGAGGGCCCTCTACGAGCAGTACTTC. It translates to CSARDPGRDRVSGRALYEQYF.

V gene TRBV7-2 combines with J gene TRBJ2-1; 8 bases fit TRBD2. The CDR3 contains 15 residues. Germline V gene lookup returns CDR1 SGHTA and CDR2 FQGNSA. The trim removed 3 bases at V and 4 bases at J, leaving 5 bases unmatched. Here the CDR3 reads CASSFGIAGYNEQFF. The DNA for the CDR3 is TGTGCCAGCAGCTTTGGAATAGCGGGGTACAATGAGCAGTTCTTC.

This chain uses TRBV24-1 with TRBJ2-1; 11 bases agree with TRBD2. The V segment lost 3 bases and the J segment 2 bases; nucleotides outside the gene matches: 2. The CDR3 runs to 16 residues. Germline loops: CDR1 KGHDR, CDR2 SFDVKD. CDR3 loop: CATSDAGLAAYNEQFF. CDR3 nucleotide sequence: TGTGCCACCAGTGATGCGGGACTAGCGGCCTACAATGAGCAGTTCTTC.

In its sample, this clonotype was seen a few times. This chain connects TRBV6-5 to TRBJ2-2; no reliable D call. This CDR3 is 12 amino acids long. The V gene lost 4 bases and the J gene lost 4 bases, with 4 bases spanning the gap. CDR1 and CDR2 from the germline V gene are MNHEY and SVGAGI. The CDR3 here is CASSWATGELFF. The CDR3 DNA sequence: TGTGCCAGCAGTTGGGCCACCGGGGAGCTGTTTTTT.

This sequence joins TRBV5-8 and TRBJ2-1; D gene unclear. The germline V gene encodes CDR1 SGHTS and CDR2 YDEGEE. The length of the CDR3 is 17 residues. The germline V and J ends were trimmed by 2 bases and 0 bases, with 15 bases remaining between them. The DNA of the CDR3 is TGTGCCAGCAGCTTTCTCTCCTCAGCTCTCTCCTACAATGAGCAGTTCTTC. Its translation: CASSFLSSALSYNEQFF.

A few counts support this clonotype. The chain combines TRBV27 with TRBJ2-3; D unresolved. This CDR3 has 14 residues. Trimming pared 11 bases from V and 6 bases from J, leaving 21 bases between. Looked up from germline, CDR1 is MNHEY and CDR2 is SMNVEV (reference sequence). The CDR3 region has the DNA TGTGCCCTATATCCGGCAGACCCACTTGATACGCAGTATTTT. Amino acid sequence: CALYPADPLDTQYF.

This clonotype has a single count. Here the CDR3 reads CASSLGGPLVSPLHF. The CDR3, as DNA: TGTGCCAGCAGTTTAGGAGGGCCCCTTGTTTCACCCCTCCACTTT. J is TRBJ1-6 and V is TRBV12-3 or TRBV12-4; D remains unclear. There are 15 residues in the CDR3. V gave up 1 base and J gave up 9 bases, with 13 bases separating them.

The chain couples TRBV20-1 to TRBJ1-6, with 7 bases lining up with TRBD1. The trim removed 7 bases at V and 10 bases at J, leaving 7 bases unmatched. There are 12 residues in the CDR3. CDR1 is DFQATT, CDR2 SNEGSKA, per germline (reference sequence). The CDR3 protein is CSVMAGGSPLHF. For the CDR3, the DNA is TGCAGTGTGATGGCAGGGGGGTCACCCCTCCACTTT.

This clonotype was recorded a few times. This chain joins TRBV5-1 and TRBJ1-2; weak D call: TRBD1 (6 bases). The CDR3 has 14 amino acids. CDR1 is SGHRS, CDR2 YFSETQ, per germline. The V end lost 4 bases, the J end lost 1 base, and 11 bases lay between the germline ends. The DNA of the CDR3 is TGCGCCAGCAGCCACCGGGGACATAACTATGGCTACACCTTC. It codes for CASSHRGHNYGYTF.

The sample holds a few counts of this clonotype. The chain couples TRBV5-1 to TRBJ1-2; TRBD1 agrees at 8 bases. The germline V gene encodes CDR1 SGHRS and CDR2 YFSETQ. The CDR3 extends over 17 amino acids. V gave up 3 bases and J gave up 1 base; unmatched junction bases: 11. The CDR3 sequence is CASSCGEGQGINYGYTF. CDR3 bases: TGCGCCAGCAGCTGCGGTGAAGGACAGGGAATTAACTATGGCTACACCTTC.

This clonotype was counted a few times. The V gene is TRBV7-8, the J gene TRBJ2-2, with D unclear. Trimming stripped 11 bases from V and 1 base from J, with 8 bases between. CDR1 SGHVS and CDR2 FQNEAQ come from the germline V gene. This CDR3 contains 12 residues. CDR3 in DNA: TGTGCCGGAGAAGGGAACACCGGGGAGCTGTTTTTT. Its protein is CAGEGNTGELFF.

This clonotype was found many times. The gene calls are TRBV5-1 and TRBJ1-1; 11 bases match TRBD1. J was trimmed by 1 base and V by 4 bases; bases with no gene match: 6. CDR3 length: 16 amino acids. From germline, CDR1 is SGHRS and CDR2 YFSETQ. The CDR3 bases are TGCGCCAGCAGCCCTGGGACAGGGGGATGGAACACTGAAGCTTTCTTT. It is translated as CASSPGTGGWNTEAFF.

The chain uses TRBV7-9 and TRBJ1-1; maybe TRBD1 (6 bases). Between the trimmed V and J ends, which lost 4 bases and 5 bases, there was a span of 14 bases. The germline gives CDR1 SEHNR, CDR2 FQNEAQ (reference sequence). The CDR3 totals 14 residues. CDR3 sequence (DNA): TGTGCCAGCAGCTCGAGGGGGGAGGGGACTGAAGCTTTCTTT. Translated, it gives CASSSRGEGTEAFF.

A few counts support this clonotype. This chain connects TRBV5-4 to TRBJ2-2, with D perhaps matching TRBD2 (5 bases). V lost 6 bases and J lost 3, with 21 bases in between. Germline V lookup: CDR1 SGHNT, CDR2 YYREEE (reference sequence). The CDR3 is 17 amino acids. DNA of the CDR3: TGTGCCAGCACCCTAGATCAGAGGGCTCGGGACACCGGGGAGCTGTTTTTT. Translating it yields CASTLDQRARDTGELFF.

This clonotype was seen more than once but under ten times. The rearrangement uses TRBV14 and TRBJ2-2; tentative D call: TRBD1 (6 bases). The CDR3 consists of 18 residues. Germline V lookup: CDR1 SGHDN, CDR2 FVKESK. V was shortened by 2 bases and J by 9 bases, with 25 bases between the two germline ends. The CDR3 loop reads CASSQPYLRQAKYRELFF. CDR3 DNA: TGTGCCAGCAGCCAACCTTACTTAAGACAGGCGAAATACCGGGAGCTGTTTTTT.

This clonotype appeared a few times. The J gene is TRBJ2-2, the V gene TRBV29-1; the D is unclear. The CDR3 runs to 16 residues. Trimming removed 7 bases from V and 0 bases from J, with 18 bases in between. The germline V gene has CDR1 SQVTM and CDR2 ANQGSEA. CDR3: CSARAATPANTGELFF. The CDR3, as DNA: TGCAGCGCAAGGGCAGCTACACCCGCGAACACCGGGGAGCTGTTTTTT.

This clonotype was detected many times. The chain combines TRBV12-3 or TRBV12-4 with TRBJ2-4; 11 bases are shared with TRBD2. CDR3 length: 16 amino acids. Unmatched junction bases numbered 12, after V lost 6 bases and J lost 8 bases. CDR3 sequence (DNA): TGTGCCAGCAGCCCCATCACTAGCGGGAGAGGGGACATTCAGTACTTC. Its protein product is CASSPITSGRGDIQYF.